Described below is a single T cell receptor beta chain sequence and its context. What it binds is not known. The data were taken from a study of post-analysis software for immune sequencing data. Overall study context: Relapsing-remitting, secondary progressive and progressive-relapsing courses of multiple sclerosis were included. Overall study findings and caveats: Controls showed lower frequencies than patients for four to six TRBV segments, and TRBV5-6, TRBV5-1 and TRBV20-1 were among these. Among multiple sclerosis patients, normalized Chao1 diversity was significantly below that of controls. Batch-matched samples strongly co-clustered by F measure.

Germline lookup yields CDR1 MDHEN and CDR2 SYDVKM. The CDR3 has 14 residues. Trimming stripped 6 bases from V and 8 bases from J, with 19 bases between. cDNA libraries for TCR beta contained unique molecular identifiers. Input populations of roughly 0.85 to 11 million T cells gave rise to a few hundred thousand cDNA molecules. A single record per CDR3 protein comes from TCRdb applying MiXCR to the PCR reads. This table holds 400,000 to 500,000 distinct CDR3 sequences, about 39% found once. What was sequenced was blood. The chain carries TRBV28 and TRBJ1-2, with D perhaps TRBD1 (6 bases). This sequence originates from a girl aged 2-10 years with multiple sclerosis. The CDR3 DNA reads TGTGCCAGCAGCCCCGGACACGGGGGGCAAGGCTACACCTTC. Its translation: CASSPGHGGQGYTF.